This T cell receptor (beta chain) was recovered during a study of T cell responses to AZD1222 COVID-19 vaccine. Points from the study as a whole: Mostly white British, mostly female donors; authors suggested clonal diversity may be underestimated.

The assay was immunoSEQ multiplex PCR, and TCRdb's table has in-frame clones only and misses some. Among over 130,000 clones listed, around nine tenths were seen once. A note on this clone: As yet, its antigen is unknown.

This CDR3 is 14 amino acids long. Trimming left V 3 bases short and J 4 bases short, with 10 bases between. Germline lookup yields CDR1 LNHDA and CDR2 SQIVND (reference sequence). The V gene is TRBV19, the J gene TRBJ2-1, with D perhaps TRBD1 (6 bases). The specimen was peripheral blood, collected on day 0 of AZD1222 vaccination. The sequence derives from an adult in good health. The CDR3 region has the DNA TGTGCCAGTAGTATGACAGGAATTTACAATGAGCAGTTCTTC. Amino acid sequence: CASSMTGIYNEQFF.